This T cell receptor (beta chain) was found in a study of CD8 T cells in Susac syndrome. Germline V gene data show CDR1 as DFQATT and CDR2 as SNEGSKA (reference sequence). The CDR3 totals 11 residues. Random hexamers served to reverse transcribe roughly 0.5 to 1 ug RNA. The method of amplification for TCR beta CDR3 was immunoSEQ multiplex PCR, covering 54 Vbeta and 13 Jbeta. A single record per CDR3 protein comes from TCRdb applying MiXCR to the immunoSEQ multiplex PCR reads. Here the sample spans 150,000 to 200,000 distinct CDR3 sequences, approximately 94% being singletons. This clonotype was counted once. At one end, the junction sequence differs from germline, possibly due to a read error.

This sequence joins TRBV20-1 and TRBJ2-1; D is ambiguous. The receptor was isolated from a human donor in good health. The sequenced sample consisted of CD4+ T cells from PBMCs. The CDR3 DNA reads TGCAGTGCTAGAGGGGTCCACCCTGCTTCCTTC. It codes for CSARGVHPASF.